This T cell receptor beta chain was documented in a study of human T cells and chemical hapten exposure. MiXCR, run by TCRdb on the RACE reads, gives a single entry per CDR3 protein. This sample has approximately 400,000 distinct CDR3 sequences, with nearly 5% found just once. Ten or more counts support this clonotype. Described time point: patch test 1, 2 weeks after DPC sensitization. Noted treatment: therapeutic diphenylcyclopropenone sensitization with weekly scalp DPC. Alopecia patients, 18 to 70 years old and DPC-suitable, served as donors. This clonotype was obtained from a woman between 45 and 65 years old with alopecia areata. Some clones in this sample may be carry-over from other donors' samples. Sequenced here: whole blood, sampled in connection with sensitization to the hapten diphenylcyclopropenone (DPC).

The CDR3 reads CASSYRRAAVNTEAFF. The CDR3 DNA reads TGTGCCAGCAGTTACAGGCGGGCGGCCGTGAACACTGAAGCTTTCTTT. The gene calls are TRBV6-5 and TRBJ1-1; D call uncertain. Germline CDR1 MNHEY, CDR2 SVGAGI. Trimming took off 2 bases at V and 0 bases at J, with 13 bases between the two ends. The CDR3 length is 16 residues.